Sequencing of this T cell receptor beta chain was carried out in a study of blood T cell repertoires in COVID-19. The CDR3 consists of 15 residues. The V gene end was trimmed by 7 bases and the J gene end by 4 bases; junction bases not matched to a gene: 11. Germline assignment: CDR1 MNHEY and CDR2 SVGAGI. Using immunoSEQ multiplex PCR, the repertoire was profiled, and TCRdb retains in-frame clones only, with some absent. Altogether over 200,000 clones are present, more than 85% being singletons, with the ten largest covering approximately 2.6%. The chain links TRBV6-5 to TRBJ1-2; 8 nucleotides align to TRBD1. Specimen: peripheral blood. The receptor was derived from a young adult with COVID-19, enrolled during active disease. The CDR3 is CASTNADRDLYGYTF. The CDR3 DNA is TGTGCCAGCACTAATGCGGACAGGGACCTCTATGGCTACACCTTC.